The clone carrying this T cell receptor beta chain has ten or more counts. What it binds is unknown. This sample stems from a study of T-cell reconstitution after alpha-beta-depleted transplantation in children. Overall study results and limits: TCRbeta diversity was high at day 60 in some patients (a result of surviving recipient T cells and thymic progenitors).

The TCRbeta library incorporated unique molecular identifiers. From the PCR reads, TCRdb called clonotypes with MiXCR, one entry per CDR3 protein. The sample holds 550,000 to 800,000 distinct CDR3 sequences, about an eighth seen once. Germline V gene lookup returns CDR1 SQVTM and CDR2 ANQGSEA. The length of the CDR3 is 13 residues. Deletions cut 4 bases from V and 5 bases from J, with 11 bases between. The sequence derives from a girl aged 2 to 9 with congenital amegakaryocytic thrombocytopenia, due to receive a stem cell transplant. This rearrangement joins TRBV29-1 to TRBJ2-2, with D unclear. The sample was PBMCs, taken before TCRalphabeta/CD19-depleted stem cell transplant. The CDR3 bases are TGCAGCGTTGTCGCGGCCCTGACCGGGGAGCTGTTTTTT. Translated, it gives CSVVAALTGELFF.